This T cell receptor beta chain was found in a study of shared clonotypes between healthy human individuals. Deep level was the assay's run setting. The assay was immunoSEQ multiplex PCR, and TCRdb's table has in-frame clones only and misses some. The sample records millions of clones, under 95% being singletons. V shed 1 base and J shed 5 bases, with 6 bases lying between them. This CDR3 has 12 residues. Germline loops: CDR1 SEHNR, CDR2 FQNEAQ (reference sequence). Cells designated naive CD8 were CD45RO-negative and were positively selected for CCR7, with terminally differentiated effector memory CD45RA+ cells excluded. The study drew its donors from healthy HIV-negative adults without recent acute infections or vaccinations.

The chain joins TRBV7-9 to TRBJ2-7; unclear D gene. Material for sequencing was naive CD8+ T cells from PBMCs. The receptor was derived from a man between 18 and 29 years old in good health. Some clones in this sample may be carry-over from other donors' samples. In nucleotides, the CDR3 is TGTGCCAGCAGCTTAGGCCCCCACGAGCAGTACTTC. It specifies CASSLGPHEQYF.